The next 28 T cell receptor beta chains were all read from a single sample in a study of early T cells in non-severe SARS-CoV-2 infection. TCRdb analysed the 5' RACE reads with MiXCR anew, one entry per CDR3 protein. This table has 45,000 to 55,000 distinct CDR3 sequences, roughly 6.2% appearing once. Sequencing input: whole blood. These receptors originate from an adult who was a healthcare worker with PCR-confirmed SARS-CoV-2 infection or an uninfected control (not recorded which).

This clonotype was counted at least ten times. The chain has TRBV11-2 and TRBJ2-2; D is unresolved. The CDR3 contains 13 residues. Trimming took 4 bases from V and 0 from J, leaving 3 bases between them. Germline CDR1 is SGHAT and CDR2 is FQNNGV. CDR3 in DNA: TGTGCCAGCAGCTACCCGAACACCGGGGAGCTGTTTTTT. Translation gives CASSYPNTGELFF.

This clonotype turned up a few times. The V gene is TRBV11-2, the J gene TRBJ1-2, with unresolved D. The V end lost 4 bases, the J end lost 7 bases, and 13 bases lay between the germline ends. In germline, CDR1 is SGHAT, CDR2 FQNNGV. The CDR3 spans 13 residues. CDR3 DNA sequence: TGTGCCAGCAGCTCTACCAGGAACGGTGGCTACACCTTC. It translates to CASSSTRNGGYTF.

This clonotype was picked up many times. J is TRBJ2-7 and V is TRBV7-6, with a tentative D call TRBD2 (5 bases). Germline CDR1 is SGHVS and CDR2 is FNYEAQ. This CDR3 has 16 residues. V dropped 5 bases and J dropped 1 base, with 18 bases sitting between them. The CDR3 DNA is TGTGCCAGCAGCCCCCACGGTAGCGTAGGGTCCTACGAGCAGTACTTC. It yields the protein CASSPHGSVGSYEQYF.

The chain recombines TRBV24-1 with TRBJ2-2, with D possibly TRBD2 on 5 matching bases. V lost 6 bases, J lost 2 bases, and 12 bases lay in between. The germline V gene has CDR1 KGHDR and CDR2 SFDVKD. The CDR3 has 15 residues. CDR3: CATSTTGKNTGELFF. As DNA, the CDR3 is TGTGCCACCAGTACCACCGGGAAAAACACCGGGGAGCTGTTTTTT.

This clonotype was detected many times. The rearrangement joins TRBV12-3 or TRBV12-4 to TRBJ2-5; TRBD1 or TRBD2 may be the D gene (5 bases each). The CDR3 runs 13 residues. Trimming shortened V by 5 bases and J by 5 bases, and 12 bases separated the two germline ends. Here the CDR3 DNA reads TGTGCCAGCAGTCGACAGCGAGGGGAGACCCAGTACTTC. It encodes CASSRQRGETQYF.

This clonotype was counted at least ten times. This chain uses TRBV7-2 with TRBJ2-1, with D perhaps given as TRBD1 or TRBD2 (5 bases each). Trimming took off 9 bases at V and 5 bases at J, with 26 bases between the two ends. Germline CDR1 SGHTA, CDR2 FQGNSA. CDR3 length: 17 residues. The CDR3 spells CASRSSTGFGANNEQFF. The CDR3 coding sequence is TGTGCCAGTCGATCCTCGACCGGGTTCGGGGCGAACAATGAGCAGTTCTTC.

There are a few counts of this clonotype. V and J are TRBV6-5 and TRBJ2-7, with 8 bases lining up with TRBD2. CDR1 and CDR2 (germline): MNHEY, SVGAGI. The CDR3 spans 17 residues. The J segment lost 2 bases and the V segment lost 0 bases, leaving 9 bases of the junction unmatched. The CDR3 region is CASSYSSGAGGPYEQYF. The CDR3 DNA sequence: TGTGCCAGCAGTTACTCGTCGGGCGCGGGGGGACCCTACGAGCAGTACTTC.

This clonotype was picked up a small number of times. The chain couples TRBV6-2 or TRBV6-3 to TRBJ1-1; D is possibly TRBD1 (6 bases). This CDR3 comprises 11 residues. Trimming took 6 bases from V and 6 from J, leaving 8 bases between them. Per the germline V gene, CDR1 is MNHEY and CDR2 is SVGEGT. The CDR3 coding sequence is TGTGCCAGCAGCCAGGGGTCTGAAGCTTTCTTT. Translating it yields CASSQGSEAFF.

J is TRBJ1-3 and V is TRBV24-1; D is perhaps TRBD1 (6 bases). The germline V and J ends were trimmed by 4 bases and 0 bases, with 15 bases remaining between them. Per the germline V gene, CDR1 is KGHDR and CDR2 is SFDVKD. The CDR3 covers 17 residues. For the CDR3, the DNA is TGTGCCACCAGTGAATATACAGGGACCTACTCTGGAAACACCATATATTTT. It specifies CATSEYTGTYSGNTIYF.

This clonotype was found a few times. The CDR3 DNA sequence: TGCGCCAGCAGTTCACCAGGGCAAGAGACCCAGTACTTC. Amino acid sequence: CASSSPGQETQYF. This chain joins TRBV10-1 and TRBJ2-5; possibly TRBD1 for D (5 bases). With 5 bases removed from V and 2 bases from J, the gap between germline ends came to 9 bases. The germline V gene has CDR1 WNHNN and CDR2 SYGVQD (reference sequence). The CDR3 sequence is 13 residues long.

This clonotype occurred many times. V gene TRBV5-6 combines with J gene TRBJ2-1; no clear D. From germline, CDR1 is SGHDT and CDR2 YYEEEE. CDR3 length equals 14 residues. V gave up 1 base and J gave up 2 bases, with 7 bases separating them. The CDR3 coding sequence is TGTGCCAGCAGCTTGTTTGGGGCCTACAATGAGCAGTTCTTC. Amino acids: CASSLFGAYNEQFF.

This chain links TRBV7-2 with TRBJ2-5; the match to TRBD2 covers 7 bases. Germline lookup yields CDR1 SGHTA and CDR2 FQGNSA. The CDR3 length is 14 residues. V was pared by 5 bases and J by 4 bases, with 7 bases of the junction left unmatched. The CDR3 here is CASSPGGWVETQYF. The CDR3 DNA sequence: TGTGCCAGCAGCCCGGGGGGTTGGGTAGAGACCCAGTACTTC.

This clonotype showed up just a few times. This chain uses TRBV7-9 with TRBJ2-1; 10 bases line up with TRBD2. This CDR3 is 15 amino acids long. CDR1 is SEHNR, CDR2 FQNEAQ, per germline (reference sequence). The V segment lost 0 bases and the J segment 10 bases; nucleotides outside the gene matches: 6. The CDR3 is CASSLALAGDPEQFF. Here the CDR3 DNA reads TGTGCCAGCAGCTTAGCTCTAGCGGGGGACCCGGAGCAGTTCTTC.

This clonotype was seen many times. The CDR3 region is CSVGMAEEKLFF. CDR3 DNA: TGCAGCGTTGGAATGGCTGAGGAAAAACTGTTTTTT. This chain joins TRBV29-1 and TRBJ1-4; D call uncertain. The germline V gene has CDR1 SQVTM and CDR2 ANQGSEA. Deletions cut 4 bases from V and 8 bases from J, with 11 bases between. This CDR3 contains 12 residues.

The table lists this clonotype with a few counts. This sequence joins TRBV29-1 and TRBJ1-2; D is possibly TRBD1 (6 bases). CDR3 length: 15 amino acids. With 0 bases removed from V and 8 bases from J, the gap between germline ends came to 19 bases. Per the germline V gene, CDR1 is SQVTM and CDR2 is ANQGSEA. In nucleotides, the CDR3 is TGCAGCGTTGAAGATCTTCACGGGGGCGAGGAAGGCTACACCTTC. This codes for CSVEDLHGGEEGYTF.

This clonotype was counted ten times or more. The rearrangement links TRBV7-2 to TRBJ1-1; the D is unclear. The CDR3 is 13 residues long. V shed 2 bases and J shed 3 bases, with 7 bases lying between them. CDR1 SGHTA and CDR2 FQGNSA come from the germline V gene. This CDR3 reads CASSLSRYTEAFF. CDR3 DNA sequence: TGTGCCAGCAGCTTAAGCCGATACACTGAAGCTTTCTTT.

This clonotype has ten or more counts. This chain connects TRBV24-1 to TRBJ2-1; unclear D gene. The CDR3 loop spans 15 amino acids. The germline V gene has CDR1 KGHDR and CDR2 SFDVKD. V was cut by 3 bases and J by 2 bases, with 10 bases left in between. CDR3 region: CATSDPRRTYNEQFF. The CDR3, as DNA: TGTGCCACCAGTGATCCCCGACGGACCTACAATGAGCAGTTCTTC.

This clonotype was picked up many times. The CDR3 nucleotides are TGTGCCACCAGTGTCGCGGGGACTAGCGGAACCTACGAGCAGTACTTC. Translated: CATSVAGTSGTYEQYF. This chain connects TRBV24-1 to TRBJ2-7; the match to TRBD2 covers 11 bases. CDR1 is KGHDR and CDR2 is SFDVKD in the germline V gene. The CDR3 covers 16 residues. Losses at the gene ends were 5 bases for V and 2 bases for J; bases not matched to a gene: 7.

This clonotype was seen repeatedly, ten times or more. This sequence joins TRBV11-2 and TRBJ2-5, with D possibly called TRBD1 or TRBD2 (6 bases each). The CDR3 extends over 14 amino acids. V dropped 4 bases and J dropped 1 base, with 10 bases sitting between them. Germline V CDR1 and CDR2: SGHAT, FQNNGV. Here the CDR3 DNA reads TGTGCCAGCAGCTCGGGGGCATTCCAAGAGACCCAGTACTTC. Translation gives CASSSGAFQETQYF.

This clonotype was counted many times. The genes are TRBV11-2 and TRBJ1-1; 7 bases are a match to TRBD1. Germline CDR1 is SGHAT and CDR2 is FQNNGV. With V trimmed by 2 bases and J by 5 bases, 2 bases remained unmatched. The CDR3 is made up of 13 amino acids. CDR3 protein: CASSLQGVTEAFF. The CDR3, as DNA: TGTGCCAGCAGCTTACAGGGGGTGACTGAAGCTTTCTTT.

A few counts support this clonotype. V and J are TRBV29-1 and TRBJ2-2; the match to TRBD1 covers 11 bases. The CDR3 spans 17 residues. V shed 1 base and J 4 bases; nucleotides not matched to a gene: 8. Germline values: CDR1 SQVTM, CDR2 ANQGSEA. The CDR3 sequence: CSVEVLVGTGGTGELFF. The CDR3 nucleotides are TGCAGCGTTGAAGTTTTGGTAGGGACAGGGGGCACCGGGGAGCTGTTTTTT.

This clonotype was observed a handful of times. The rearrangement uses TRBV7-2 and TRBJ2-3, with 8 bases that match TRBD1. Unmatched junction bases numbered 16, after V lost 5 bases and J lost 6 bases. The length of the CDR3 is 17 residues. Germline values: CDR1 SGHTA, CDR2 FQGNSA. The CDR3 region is CASSHHPGTGSQDTQYF. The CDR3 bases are TGTGCCAGCAGCCACCACCCGGGGACAGGTTCACAGGATACGCAGTATTTT.

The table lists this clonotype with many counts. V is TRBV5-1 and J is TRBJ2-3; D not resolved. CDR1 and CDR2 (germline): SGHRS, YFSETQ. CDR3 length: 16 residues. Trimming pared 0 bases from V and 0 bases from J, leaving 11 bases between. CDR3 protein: CASSLGQRLSTDTQYF. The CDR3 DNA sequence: TGCGCCAGCAGCTTGGGGCAGCGACTGAGCACAGATACGCAGTATTTT.

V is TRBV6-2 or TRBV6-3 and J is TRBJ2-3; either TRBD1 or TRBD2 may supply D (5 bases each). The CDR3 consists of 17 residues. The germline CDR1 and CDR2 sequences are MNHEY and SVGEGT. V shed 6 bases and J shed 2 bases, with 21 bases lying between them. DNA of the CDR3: TGTGCCAGCAGCTTAGGACCGCCGGGACCGATCACAGATACGCAGTATTTT. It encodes CASSLGPPGPITDTQYF.

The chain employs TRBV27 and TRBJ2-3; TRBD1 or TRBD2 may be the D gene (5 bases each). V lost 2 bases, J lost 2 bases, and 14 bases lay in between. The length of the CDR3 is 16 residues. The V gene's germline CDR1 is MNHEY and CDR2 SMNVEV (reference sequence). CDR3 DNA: TGTGCCAGCAGTTTAGGGTTTGGGGACCCCACAGATACGCAGTATTTT. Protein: CASSLGFGDPTDTQYF.

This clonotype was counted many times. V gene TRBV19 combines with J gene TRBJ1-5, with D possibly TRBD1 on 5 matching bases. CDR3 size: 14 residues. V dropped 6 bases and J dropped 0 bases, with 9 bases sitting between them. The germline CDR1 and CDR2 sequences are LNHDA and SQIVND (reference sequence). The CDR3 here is CASSPQGSNQPQHF. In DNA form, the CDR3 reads TGTGCCAGTAGCCCTCAGGGTAGCAATCAGCCCCAGCATTTT.

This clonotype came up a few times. For the CDR3, the DNA is TGTGCCAGCAGCGTAGGGGCCCTAGCCAAAAACATTCAGTACTTC. Translating it yields CASSVGALAKNIQYF. V and J are TRBV9 and TRBJ2-4; D uncertain. Deletions cut 0 bases from V and 0 bases from J, with 7 bases between. This CDR3 region has 15 residues. Germline V gives CDR1 SGDLS, CDR2 YYNGEE.

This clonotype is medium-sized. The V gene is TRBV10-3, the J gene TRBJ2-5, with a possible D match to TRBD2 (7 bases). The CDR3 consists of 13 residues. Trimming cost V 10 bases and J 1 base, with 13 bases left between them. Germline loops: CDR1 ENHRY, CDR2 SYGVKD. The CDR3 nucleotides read TGTGCCAGCGGGGGCGGAGGCCAAGAGACCCAGTACTTC. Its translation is CASGGGGQETQYF.